The rows below give T cell receptor beta chains drawn from one sample of a study of cytomegalovirus exposure and HLA in healthy donors. The repertoire was sequenced with immunoSEQ multiplex PCR; TCRdb's copy has only in-frame clones and lacks some. The data show around 100,000 clones, around three quarters seen once. What was sequenced was PBMCs. These receptors came from a woman aged 18-29 years in good health and CMV-seropositive. CDR3s include the opening cysteine and the closing phenylalanine or tryptophan. Each record gives: J gene, D gene, clone size, V gene, CDR3 protein, CDR3 DNA. The D gene is left open where the match is weak. Clone size is given for some rows only: seen once, a few or many times, or a class if the clone is expanded.

TRBJ1-5 TRBD1 NA TRBV6-5 CASSPGTGGVQPQHF TGTGCCAGCAGTCCTGGGACAGGGGGGGTTCAGCCCCAGCATTTT
TRBJ2-2 NA NA TRBV7-6 CASSLGAENTGELFF TGTGCCAGCAGCTTAGGGGCCGAGAACACCGGGGAGCTGTTTTTT
TRBJ2-7 TRBD1 once TRBV6-5 CASSRTGHTYEQYF TGTGCCAGCAGTAGGACAGGCCACACCTACGAGCAGTACTTC
TRBJ1-1 TRBD1 NA TRBV19 CASSILGQGNTEAFF TGTGCCAGTAGTATCCTCGGACAGGGGAACACTGAAGCTTTCTTT
TRBJ1-4 NA NA TRBV28 CASTKGGGLFF TGTGCCAGCACCAAAGGGGGGGGGCTGTTTTTT
TRBJ1-5 NA NA TRBV28 CASSLPTRRPQHF TGTGCCAGCAGTTTGCCCACTCGTCGGCCCCAGCATTTT
TRBJ2-7 TRBD2 NA TRBV25-1 CASTHSGRDGEQYF TGTGCCAGCACCCACAGCGGGAGAGACGGCGAGCAGTACTTC
TRBJ2-7 NA NA TRBV6-6 CASSGAGLSIYEQYF TGTGCCAGCAGTGGGGCGGGACTCTCGATCTACGAGCAGTACTTC
TRBJ1-1 NA NA TRBV10-2 CASSFAYTEAFF TGCGCCAGCAGTTTTGCGTACACTGAAGCTTTCTTT
TRBJ2-7 TRBD2 NA TRBV6-4 CASSDLGLAGGLQFYEQYF TGTGCCAGCAGTGACCTGGGACTAGCGGGAGGACTACAATTCTACGAGCAGTACTTC
TRBJ2-7 NA NA TRBV7-8 CASSFQVNLSSYEQYF TGTGCCAGCAGCTTCCAGGTTAACCTTAGCTCCTACGAGCAGTACTTC
TRBJ2-1 TRBD2 NA TRBV5-1 CASRLAGGPGNEQFF TGCGCCAGCAGACTAGCGGGAGGGCCGGGTAATGAGCAGTTCTTC
TRBJ1-4 TRBD1 few TRBV18 CASSQTGEDGEKLFF TGTGCCAGCTCCCAGACAGGGGAGGACGGGGAAAAACTGTTTTTT
TRBJ2-7 NA NA TRBV5-4 CASSGSGQYYEQYF TGTGCCAGCAGCGGATCGGGACAATACTACGAGCAGTACTTC
TRBJ1-1 NA NA TRBV2 CASSDLRGTGTEAFF TGTGCCAGCAGTGATTTAAGGGGGACGGGCACTGAAGCTTTCTTT
TRBJ2-4 TRBD1 NA TRBV4-1 CASSPLGQGNIQYF TGCGCCAGCAGCCCTCTAGGACAGGGAAACATTCAGTACTTC
TRBJ1-1 NA NA TRBV28 CASVLLGNTEAFF TGTGCCAGCGTCCTTCTAGGTAACACTGAAGCTTTCTTT
TRBJ2-1 NA NA TRBV11-3 CASRRDTINEQFF TGTGCCAGCCGCCGGGACACAATAAATGAGCAGTTCTTC
TRBJ2-4 TRBD1 once TRBV4-3 CASSHGDRVDIQYF TGCGCCAGCAGCCATGGGGACAGGGTAGACATTCAGTACTTC
TRBJ2-5 NA NA TRBV28 CASSPAGTGRETQYF TGTGCCAGCAGCCCGGCGGGAACGGGGCGAGAGACCCAGTACTTC
TRBJ1-1 NA NA TRBV19 CASSVEGGTEAFF TGTGCCAGTAGTGTTGAAGGGGGCACTGAAGCTTTCTTT
TRBJ1-1 NA few TRBV27 CASSYGGVTEAFF TGTGCCAGCAGTTATGGGGGCGTCACTGAAGCTTTCTTT
TRBJ1-2 TRBD1 NA TRBV27 CASRGQGWGGYTF TGTGCCAGCAGGGGACAGGGTTGGGGAGGCTACACCTTC
TRBJ2-7 NA NA TRBV6-1 CASSEWGVSYEQYF TGTGCCAGCAGTGAATGGGGGGTCAGCTACGAGCAGTACTTC
TRBJ2-4 NA NA TRBV30 CAWTPSGGENIQYF TGTGCCTGGACCCCCTCGGGGGGCGAGAACATTCAGTACTTC
TRBJ2-7 TRBD2 NA TRBV6-5 CASGNTGGPVEQYF TGTGCCAGCGGGAATACGGGAGGGCCTGTAGAGCAGTACTTC
TRBJ2-3 TRBD2 few TRBV7-8 CASSLVSGTSTDTQYF TGTGCCAGCAGCTTAGTAAGCGGGACTAGCACAGATACGCAGTATTTT
TRBJ2-5 NA once TRBV5-6 CASSSSPYQEAQYF TGTGCCAGCAGCTCGAGTCCTTATCAAGAGGCCCAGTACTTC
TRBJ1-1 NA NA TRBV28 CASSYSRRGTEAFF TGTGCCAGCAGTTACTCAAGGAGGGGCACTGAAGCTTTCTTT
TRBJ1-2 TRBD1 NA TRBV6-6 CASSSGQGLYGYTF TGTGCCAGCAGTTCAGGACAGGGCCTCTATGGCTACACCTTC
TRBJ2-2 NA NA TRBV19 CASSPRKGVAGELFF TGTGCCAGTAGTCCCCGTAAAGGGGTAGCCGGGGAGCTGTTTTTT